The 15 T cell receptor beta chains below come from one sample, sequenced in a study of OX40 agonist ivuxolimab in advanced cancers. The method was immunoSEQ multiplex PCR; TCRdb's version includes in-frame clones alone and lacks a portion of them. Here the sample spans some 44,000 clones, 75% to 90% being singletons. The starting material was CD4+ or CD8+ T cells sorted from blood, obtained in a trial of the OX40 agonist ivuxolimab. The receptors stem from an adult with an advanced solid tumor such as melanoma, head and neck, liver or kidney cancer.

This clone showed up just a few times. The chain employs TRBV19 and TRBJ2-6; no clear D. CDR3 length: 13 residues. Trimming took off 7 bases at V and 3 bases at J, with 7 bases between the two ends. Germline loops: CDR1 LNHDA, CDR2 SQIVND (reference sequence). The CDR3 region is CASTQIGANVLTF. The CDR3 bases are TGTGCCAGTACTCAAATTGGGGCCAACGTCCTGACTTTC.

The chain carries TRBV5-1 and TRBJ2-3; 8 positions agree with TRBD2. Unmatched junction bases numbered 11, after V lost 4 bases and J lost 4 bases. The CDR3 has 16 residues. Per the germline V gene, CDR1 is SGHRS and CDR2 is YFSETQ. This CDR3 reads CASSLAGPTGADTQYF. In DNA, the CDR3 is TGCGCCAGCAGCCTAGCGGGCCCGACGGGGGCAGATACGCAGTATTTT.

V and J are TRBV18 and TRBJ2-3; D perhaps matches TRBD1 (8 bases). From germline, CDR1 is KGHSH and CDR2 LQKENI. V gave up 2 bases and J gave up 4 bases, with 13 bases separating them. The CDR3 is 15 amino acids. The CDR3 protein is CASSPWTGRADTQYF. CDR3 bases: TGTGCCAGCTCACCATGGACAGGGAGGGCAGATACGCAGTATTTT. Full variable domain (outside the CDR3, taken from reference TRBV18 and TRBJ2-3): NAGVMQNPRHLVRRRGQEARLRCSPMKGHSHVYWYRQLPEEGLKFMVYLQKENIIDESGMPKERFSAEFPKEGPSILRIQQVVRGDSAAYFCASSPWTGRADTQYFGPGTRLTVL.

The gene calls are TRBV9 and TRBJ1-2; D is uncertain. Looked up from germline, CDR1 is SGDLS and CDR2 is YYNGEE. V dropped 3 bases and J dropped 3 bases, with 12 bases sitting between them. The CDR3 is made up of 14 amino acids. CDR3 protein: CASSAPGDHYGYTF. CDR3 DNA sequence: TGTGCCAGCAGCGCCCCGGGAGACCACTATGGCTACACCTTC. The whole variable domain, remainder taken from reference TRBV9 and TRBJ1-2, is DSGVTQTPKHLITATGQRVTLRCSPRSGDLSVYWYQQSLDQGLQFLIQYYNGEERAKGNILERFSAQQFPDLHSELNLSSLELGDSALYFCASSAPGDHYGYTFGSGTRLTVV.

V and J are TRBV7-9 and TRBJ1-1; no clear D gene. V lost 0 bases and J 1 base, leaving 6 bases between the germline ends. Germline loops: CDR1 SEHNR, CDR2 FQNEAQ (reference sequence). This CDR3 is built from 14 residues. The CDR3: CASSLAWENTEAFF. CDR3 bases: TGTGCCAGCAGCTTAGCCTGGGAGAACACTGAAGCTTTCTTT. Filled out from reference TRBV7-9 and TRBJ1-1, the complete variable domain reads DTGVSQNPRHKITKRGQNVTFRCDPISEHNRLYWYRQTLGQGPEFLTYFQNEAQLEKSRLLSDRFSAERPKGSFSTLEIQRTEQGDSAMYLCASSLAWENTEAFFGQGTRLTVV.

This clone was observed a handful of times. The J gene is TRBJ1-5, the V gene TRBV30, with D hard to call. V was pared by 0 bases and J by 4 bases, with 7 bases between. This CDR3 is built from 13 residues. Looked up from germline, CDR1 is GTSNPN and CDR2 is SVGIG (reference sequence). This CDR3 reads CAWSVQSNQPQHF. CDR3 bases: TGTGCCTGGAGTGTACAAAGTAATCAGCCCCAGCATTTT.

The gene calls are TRBV19 and TRBJ1-3; no clear D gene. The V end lost 5 bases, the J end lost 2 bases, and 10 bases lay between the germline ends. Germline CDR1 and CDR2: LNHDA and SQIVND (reference sequence). The CDR3 runs 14 residues. CDR3 DNA sequence: TGTGCCAGTAGTTGGACGGCGGCTGGAAACACCATATATTTT. Residues: CASSWTAAGNTIYF.

This clone turned up a few times. The chain joins TRBV5-1 to TRBJ2-5, with 10 bases aligning to TRBD2. The CDR3 has 19 amino acids. Looked up from germline, CDR1 is SGHRS and CDR2 is YFSETQ. Trimming cost V 0 bases and J 0 bases; bases outside gene matches: 11. CDR3 in amino acids: CASSLDRLAGVMYQETQYF. In nucleotides, the CDR3 is TGCGCCAGCAGCTTGGATAGGCTAGCGGGGGTGATGTACCAAGAGACCCAGTACTTC.

This clone is a singleton in its sample. The V call is TRBV27, the J call TRBJ2-2; 7 bases line up with TRBD1. Germline CDR1 MNHEY, CDR2 SMNVEV (reference sequence). J was trimmed by 1 base and V by 6 bases; bases with no gene match: 2. The CDR3 length is 14 residues. The CDR3 DNA reads as TGTGCCAGCAGAGGGACAGTGAACACCGGGGAGCTGTTTTTT. This gives the protein CASRGTVNTGELFF.

This clone was seen only a few times. This rearrangement joins TRBV6-1 to TRBJ2-7; no firm D call. V gave up 4 bases and J gave up 6 bases, with 13 bases separating them. Germline loops: CDR1 MNHNS, CDR2 SASEGT. CDR3 size: 13 residues. CDR3 DNA: TGTGCCAGCAGTGCACTTCAGGAAGCCGAGCAGTACTTC. Translating it yields CASSALQEAEQYF.

The CDR3 DNA is TGTGCCAGCAGTGAAGGGGAAAGCACAGATACGCAGTATTTT. Amino acid sequence: CASSEGESTDTQYF. The chain combines TRBV2 with TRBJ2-3; D is undetermined. The V end was cut by 1 base, the J end by 0 bases, with 5 bases between. The length of the CDR3 is 14 residues. The V gene's germline CDR1 is SNHLY and CDR2 FYNNEI.

This clone has just one count. This chain links TRBV10-3 with TRBJ2-7, with 9 bases identical to TRBD2. The CDR3 contains 15 residues. V shed 3 bases, J shed 4 bases, and the junction held 7 bases outside the gene matches. Germline CDR1 ENHRY, CDR2 SYGVKD. CDR3 sequence reads: CAISDVAGGLYEQYF. CDR3 sequence (DNA): TGTGCCATCAGTGATGTCGCGGGAGGGCTGTACGAGCAGTACTTC.

This sequence joins TRBV11-3 and TRBJ2-3, with D uncertain. V gave up 4 bases and J gave up 0 bases, with 14 bases separating them. This CDR3 comprises 16 residues. The germline CDR1 and CDR2 sequences are SGHNT and YENEEA. This CDR3 reads CASSSRTGSSTDTQYF. CDR3 DNA sequence: TGTGCCAGCAGCTCCCGGACGGGCTCTAGCACAGATACGCAGTATTTT.

This chain connects TRBV9 to TRBJ1-2; D is unresolved. In germline, CDR1 is SGDLS, CDR2 YYNGEE. CDR3 size: 15 residues. Deletions cut 0 bases from V and 1 base from J, with 10 bases between. CDR3 region: CASSVGDAINYGYTF. The CDR3 region has the DNA TGTGCCAGCAGCGTAGGGGATGCCATTAACTATGGCTACACCTTC. The full variable domain, its missing parts supplied by reference TRBV9 and TRBJ1-2, is DSGVTQTPKHLITATGQRVTLRCSPRSGDLSVYWYQQSLDQGLQFLIQYYNGEERAKGNILERFSAQQFPDLHSELNLSSLELGDSALYFCASSVGDAINYGYTFGSGTRLTVV.

This rearrangement joins TRBV2 to TRBJ1-2; TRBD1 agrees at 7 bases. Germline CDR1 reads SNHLY; CDR2 reads FYNNEI. V gave up 4 bases and J gave up 5 bases; unmatched junction bases: 4. The CDR3 covers 13 residues. CDR3 nucleotide sequence: TGTGCCAGCAGTGGGGCAGGGGGGTATGGCTACACCTTC. This codes for CASSGAGGYGYTF.